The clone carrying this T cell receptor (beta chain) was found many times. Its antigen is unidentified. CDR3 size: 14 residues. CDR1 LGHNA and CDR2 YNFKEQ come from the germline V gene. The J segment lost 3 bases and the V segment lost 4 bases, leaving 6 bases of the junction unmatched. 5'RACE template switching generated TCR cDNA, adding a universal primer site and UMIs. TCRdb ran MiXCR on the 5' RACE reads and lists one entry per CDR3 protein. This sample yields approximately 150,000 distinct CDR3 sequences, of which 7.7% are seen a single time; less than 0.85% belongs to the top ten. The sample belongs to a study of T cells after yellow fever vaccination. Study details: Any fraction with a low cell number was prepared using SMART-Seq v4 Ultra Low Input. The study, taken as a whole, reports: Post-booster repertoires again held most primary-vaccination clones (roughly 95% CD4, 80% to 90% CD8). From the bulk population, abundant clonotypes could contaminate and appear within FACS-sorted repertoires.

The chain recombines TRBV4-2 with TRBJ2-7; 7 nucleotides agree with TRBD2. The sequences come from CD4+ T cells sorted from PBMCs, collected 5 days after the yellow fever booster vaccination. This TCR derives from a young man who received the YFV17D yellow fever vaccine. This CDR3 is CASSPGLPNYEQYF. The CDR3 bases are TGTGCCAGCAGCCCGGGACTACCCAACTACGAGCAGTACTTC.